This entry describes one TCR beta chain. The sample belongs to a study of CXCR3-negative and CXCR3-positive naive CD8 T cells. CDR3 length: 17 amino acids. From germline, CDR1 is SGHRS and CDR2 YFSETQ. UMI-tagged TRB cDNA libraries were built via 5' RACE. After re-calling the 5' RACE reads, TCRdb lists one entry per CDR3 protein, DNA absent. The sample table sets out over 80,000 distinct CDR3 sequences. Material for sequencing was naive CXCR3- CD8+ T cells from blood. Subset in this sample: CD45RO-CCR7+CD27+CD95- naive CD8+ T cells lacking CXCR3 (TNR3-). This TCR came from a human donor in good health. Some clones in this sample may be carry-over from other donors' samples. The chain joins TRBV5-1 to TRBJ2-1; checking the TCRdb D call of TRBD2 is not possible without DNA. The CDR3 loop reads CASSLEASGGIYNEQFF.